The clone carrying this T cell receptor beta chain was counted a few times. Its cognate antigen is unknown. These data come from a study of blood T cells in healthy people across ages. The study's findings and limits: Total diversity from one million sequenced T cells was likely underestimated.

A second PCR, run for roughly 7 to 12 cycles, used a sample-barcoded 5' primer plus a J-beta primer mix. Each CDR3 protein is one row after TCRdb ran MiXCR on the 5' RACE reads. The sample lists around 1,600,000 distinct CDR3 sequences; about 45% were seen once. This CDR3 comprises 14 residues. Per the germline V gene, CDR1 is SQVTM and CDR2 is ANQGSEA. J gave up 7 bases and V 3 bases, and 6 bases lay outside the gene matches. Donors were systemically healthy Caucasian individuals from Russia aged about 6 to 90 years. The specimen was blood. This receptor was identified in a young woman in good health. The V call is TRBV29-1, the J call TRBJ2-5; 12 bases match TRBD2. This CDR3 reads CSVEKTSGSATQYF. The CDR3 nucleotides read TGCAGCGTTGAGAAGACTAGCGGGAGTGCGACCCAGTACTTC.